This entry features one T cell receptor (beta chain) sequence. Its cognate antigen is unknown. This record comes from a study of cytomegalovirus exposure and HLA in healthy donors. Study-level points and caveats: Trimming of TCR beta V- and J-genes showed a link, identified in a later analysis, to a missense DCLRE1C variant. In a later analysis, HLA-associated TCR beta chains were more clonally expanded than equally common others. Three of the chains that were CMV-associated were confirmed in vitro to be specific for CMV antigens. While the bulk of TCR sequences proved rare, some public TCRs turned up in many donors.

The CDR3 loop spans 14 amino acids. Trimming cost V 8 bases and J 7 bases; bases outside gene matches: 5. Germline V gene sequence: CDR1 MNHNS, CDR2 SASEGT. Researchers ran the PCR with 60 Vbeta and 13 Jbeta primers. The repertoire was sequenced with immunoSEQ multiplex PCR; TCRdb's copy has only in-frame clones and lacks some. In the table there are about 110,000 clones, roughly 13% of which are singletons. Material: PBMCs. The chain recombines TRBV6-1 with TRBJ1-6; 10 nucleotides line up with TRBD1. This clonotype was obtained from a man aged 35 to 55 in good health and CMV-seropositive. This chain's CDR3 is CASGWTGGNSPLHF. Written as DNA, the CDR3 is TGTGCCAGCGGCTGGACAGGGGGAAATTCACCCCTCCACTTT.